This entry lists 12 T cell receptor beta chains sequenced from one sample in a study of post-analysis software for immune sequencing data. Which antigens these TCRs recognize remains unknown. Study findings and constraints: About five TRBV segments (TRBV5-6, TRBV5-1 and TRBV20-1 among them) occurred more frequently in patients than in controls.

Unique molecular identifiers were present in the TCR beta cDNA libraries. Via MiXCR, TCRdb re-called the PCR reads, giving one row per CDR3 protein. The sample lists roughly 580,000 distinct CDR3 sequences, around 40% occurring once. What was sequenced was blood. The receptors here all came from a girl between 10 and 17 years old with multiple sclerosis.

The chain carries TRBV4-1 and TRBJ1-1; 7 bases are a match to TRBD1. V shed 2 bases and J 5 bases; nucleotides not matched to a gene: 14. Germline V CDR1 and CDR2: MGHRA, YSYEKL. The CDR3 consists of 17 residues. The CDR3 DNA reads TGCGCCAGCAGCCAATTCCGGGACAGACCGATAGTAACTGAAGCTTTCTTT. Translation: CASSQFRDRPIVTEAFF.

This clonotype has only a few counts. The chain recombines TRBV3-1 with TRBJ2-2; unclear D gene. Germline values: CDR1 LGHDT, CDR2 YNNKEL (reference sequence). CDR3 size: 13 residues. Trimming shortened V by 4 bases and J by 7 bases, and 10 bases separated the two germline ends. The CDR3 bases are TGTGCCAGCAGCCTCGGCCGCAGCGGGGAGCTGTTTTTT. This gives the protein CASSLGRSGELFF.

The chain has TRBV5-6 and TRBJ1-2, with D unclear. Trimming took 0 bases from V and 2 from J, leaving 8 bases between them. The CDR3 extends over 14 amino acids. CDR1 and CDR2 from the germline V gene are SGHDT and YYEEEE. CDR3 sequence reads: CASSLGPENYGYTF. CDR3 nucleotide sequence: TGTGCCAGCAGCTTGGGACCAGAAAACTATGGCTACACCTTC.

This clonotype appeared a few times. V and J are TRBV6-1 and TRBJ1-5; D gene ambiguous. This CDR3 spans 15 amino acids. Per germline, CDR1 MNHNS and CDR2 SASEGT. V lost 6 bases and J lost 7, with 19 bases in between. CDR3 DNA sequence: TGTGCCAGCAGGGGGATGGAGGCGGGAGACCAGCCCCAGCATTTT. Its translation: CASRGMEAGDQPQHF.

This clonotype was detected only a few times. V and J are TRBV20-1 and TRBJ2-5; D remains unclear. The CDR3 is 16 amino acids. Germline CDR1 DFQATT, CDR2 SNEGSKA (reference sequence). V was trimmed by 5 bases and J by 2 bases, leaving 21 bases between them. CDR3 coding DNA: TGCAGTGCTTACCATTCTCTGGGCCCGACTCAAGAGACCCAGTACTTC. This translates into CSAYHSLGPTQETQYF.

A few counts support this clonotype. The CDR3 coding sequence is TGTGCCATTGGGCGGGAGACCCAGTACTTC. Residues: CAIGRETQYF. The J gene is TRBJ2-5, the V gene TRBV10-3; the D is unclear. The V end was cut by 9 bases, the J end by 5 bases, with 7 bases between. The CDR3 is 10 residues long. CDR1 and CDR2 from the germline V gene are ENHRY and SYGVKD.

The rearrangement links TRBV7-2 to TRBJ2-5; 8 bases agree with TRBD2. Germline CDR1 SGHTA, CDR2 FQGNSA. The CDR3 is 16 residues long. After removal of 1 base from V and 2 bases from J, the junction contained 6 bases not matched to a gene. The CDR3 sequence: CASSLGGAGGQETQYF. In DNA, the CDR3 is TGTGCCAGCAGCTTAGGGGGCGCGGGGGGACAAGAGACCCAGTACTTC.

This clonotype was counted a few times. The chain carries TRBV5-1 and TRBJ2-1, with TRBD2 matching 9 bases. Germline-derived CDR1 and CDR2 are SGHRS and YFSETQ. The CDR3 covers 16 residues. The J segment lost 7 bases and the V segment lost 0 bases, leaving 8 bases of the junction unmatched. CDR3 amino acids: CASSLGGRALGNEQFF. The CDR3 nucleotides read TGCGCCAGCAGCTTGGGCGGGAGGGCCCTCGGGAATGAGCAGTTCTTC.

The chain links TRBV12-3 or TRBV12-4 to TRBJ1-2; TRBD1 is a possible D gene (6 bases). The CDR3 spans 15 residues. V shed 3 bases and J shed 8 bases, with 19 bases lying between them. This chain's CDR3 is CASSFGGGGRTGYTF. CDR3 sequence (DNA): TGTGCCAGCAGTTTTGGGGGAGGGGGTCGCACCGGCTACACCTTC.

The chain employs TRBV5-1 and TRBJ1-1; D may be TRBD1 (6 bases). Germline loops: CDR1 SGHRS, CDR2 YFSETQ. This CDR3 comprises 17 residues. Trimming took off 0 bases at V and 0 bases at J, with 15 bases between the two ends. Here the CDR3 reads CASSLGGGSGMNTEAFF. CDR3 nucleotide sequence: TGCGCCAGCAGCTTGGGGGGGGGCAGTGGCATGAACACTGAAGCTTTCTTT. The whole variable domain, filled in from reference TRBV5-1 and TRBJ1-1, reads KAGVTQTPRYLIKTRGQQVTLSCSPISGHRSVSWYQQTPGQGLQFLFEYFSETQRNKGNFPGRFSGRQFSNSRSEMNVSTLELGDSALYLCASSLGGGSGMNTEAFFGQGTRLTVV.

The V and J genes are TRBV3-1 and TRBJ2-5; no clear D. With 3 bases removed from V and 1 base from J, the gap between germline ends came to 12 bases. This CDR3 spans 15 amino acids. Germline assignment: CDR1 LGHDT and CDR2 YNNKEL (reference sequence). CDR3 region: CASSHNEGPQETQYF. The CDR3 bases are TGTGCCAGCAGCCATAACGAAGGGCCCCAAGAGACCCAGTACTTC.

J is TRBJ1-5 and V is TRBV28, with 8 positions matching TRBD1. Per germline, CDR1 MDHEN and CDR2 SYDVKM. The CDR3 runs 17 residues. Trimming took 3 bases from V and 2 from J; bases not matched to a gene: 9. The CDR3 spells CASSFYTLRGRNQPQHF. The CDR3 DNA follows: TGTGCCAGCAGTTTCTATACCCTCAGGGGGCGCAATCAGCCCCAGCATTTT.